Here is one TCR beta chain with its context. Antigen: not known. The authors made the TRB cDNA libraries by 5' RACE using UMI labels. Following a re-call of the 5' RACE reads, TCRdb has one entry per CDR3 protein and lacks DNA. This table lists approximately 41,000 distinct CDR3 sequences. Germline values: CDR1 MNHEY, CDR2 SVGEGT. The CDR3 runs 17 residues. These data are taken from a study of CXCR3-negative and CXCR3-positive naive CD8 T cells. Study at large: Collectively, the libraries yielded 140 million or so TRB reads in total, at about 1.5 +/- 0.3 million per library.

Findings and limits, study-wide: The study found CXCR3 expression partially decreased after cryopreservation and ran most assays on fresh PBMCs. Naive cells, whether CXCR3-negative or CXCR3-positive, had similar TRBV-TRBJ usage, while memory cells differed. Memory CD8+ cells showed much lower diversity, while both naive subsets were comparably high.

This rearrangement joins TRBV6-2 or TRBV6-3 to TRBJ1-5. The clonotype was recovered from a human donor in good health. Some clones in this sample may be carry-over from other donors' samples. The sequenced sample was memory CD8+ T cells from blood. CDR3 loop: CASSYSEIPYSNQPQHF.